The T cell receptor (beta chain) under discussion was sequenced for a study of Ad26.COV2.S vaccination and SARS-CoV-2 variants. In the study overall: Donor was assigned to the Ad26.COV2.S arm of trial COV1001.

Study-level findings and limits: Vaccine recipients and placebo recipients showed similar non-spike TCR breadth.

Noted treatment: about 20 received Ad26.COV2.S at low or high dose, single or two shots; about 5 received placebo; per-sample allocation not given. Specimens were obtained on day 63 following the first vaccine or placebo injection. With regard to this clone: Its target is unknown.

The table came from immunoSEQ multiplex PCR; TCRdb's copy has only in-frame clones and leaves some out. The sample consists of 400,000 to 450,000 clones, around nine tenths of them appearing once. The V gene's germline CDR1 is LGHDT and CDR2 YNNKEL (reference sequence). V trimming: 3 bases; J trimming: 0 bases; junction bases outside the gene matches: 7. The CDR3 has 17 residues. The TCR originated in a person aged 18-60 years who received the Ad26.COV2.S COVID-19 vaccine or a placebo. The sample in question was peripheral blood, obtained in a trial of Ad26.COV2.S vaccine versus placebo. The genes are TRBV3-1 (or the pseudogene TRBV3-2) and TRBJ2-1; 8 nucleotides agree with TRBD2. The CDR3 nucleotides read TGTGCCAGCAGCCAGGTCGGGACTAGAAGCTCCTACAATGAGCAGTTCTTC. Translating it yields CASSQVGTRSSYNEQFF.